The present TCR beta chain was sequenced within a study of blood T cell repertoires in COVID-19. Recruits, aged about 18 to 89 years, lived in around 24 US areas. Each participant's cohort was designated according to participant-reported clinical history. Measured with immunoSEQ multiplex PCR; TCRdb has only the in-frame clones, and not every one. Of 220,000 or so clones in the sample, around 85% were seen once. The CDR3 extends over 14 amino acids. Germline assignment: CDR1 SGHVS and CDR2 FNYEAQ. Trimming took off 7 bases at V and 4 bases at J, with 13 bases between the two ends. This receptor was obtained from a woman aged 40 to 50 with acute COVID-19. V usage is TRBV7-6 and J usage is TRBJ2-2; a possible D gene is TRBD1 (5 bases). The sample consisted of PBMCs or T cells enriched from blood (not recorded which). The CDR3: CASTPGRVTGELFF. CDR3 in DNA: TGTGCCAGCACTCCTGGCAGGGTCACCGGGGAGCTGTTTTTT.